Listed below are T cell receptor beta chains from one sample, sequenced in a study of human T cells and chemical hapten exposure. TCRdb itself ran the RACE reads through MiXCR, one entry per CDR3 protein. This sample carries under 100,000 distinct CDR3 sequences, 10% to 13% of them seen once, and the ten largest clones take 2.5%. The specimen comprised whole blood, sampled in connection with sensitization to the hapten diphenylcyclopropenone (DPC). The receptors here all came from a woman between 25 and 40 years old with alopecia areata. Some clones in this sample may be carry-over from other donors' samples. The CDR3 runs from the conserved cysteine through the conserved F or W. The order of the fields is J gene, D gene, clone size, V gene, CDR3 protein, CDR3 DNA. A D gene is named only where the DNA matches it firmly. Some rows have no size entry. The others give once, few or many, or a class for an expanded clone.

TRBJ2-1	TRBD1	few	TRBV5-4	CASSGRGNEQFF	TGTGCCAGCAGCGGCAGGGGGAATGAGCAGTTCTTC
TRBJ2-6	TRBD2	many	TRBV15	CATSRVGTSGSQGANVLTF	TGTGCCACCAGCAGAGTAGGGACTAGCGGGAGCCAAGGGGCCAACGTCCTGACTTTC
TRBJ2-1	TRBD2	many	TRBV5-5	CASSGRTSGGDEQFF	TGTGCCAGCAGCGGTCGGACTAGCGGGGGTGACGAGCAGTTCTTC
TRBJ2-5	TRBD2	.	TRBV20-1	CSAEPGLAEETQYF	TGCAGTGCGGAACCGGGACTAGCGGAAGAGACCCAGTACTTC
TRBJ2-7	TRBD1	many	TRBV20-1	CSAPKGTGRSYEQYF	TGCAGTGCTCCAAAAGGGACAGGACGATCCTACGAGCAGTACTTC
TRBJ1-2	TRBD1	many	TRBV19	CASIPTGLQYYGYTF	TGTGCCAGTATTCCGACAGGGCTGCAATACTATGGCTACACCTTC
TRBJ2-3	TRBD2	few	TRBV7-8	CASSLLAGAVDTQYF	TGTGCCAGCAGCTTACTAGCGGGAGCGGTAGATACGCAGTATTTT
TRBJ2-1	TRBD1	many	TRBV7-9	CASSPGTGENNEQFF	TGTGCCAGCAGCCCCGGGACAGGGGAGAACAATGAGCAGTTCTTC
TRBJ1-1	.	once	TRBV29-1	CSVVPGAEAFF	TGCAGCGTAGTCCCAGGGGCAGAAGCTTTCTTT
TRBJ2-5	.	many	TRBV10-3	CATCLAGQETQYF	TGTGCCACCTGCTTGGCCGGACAAGAGACCCAGTACTTC
TRBJ2-3	.	.	TRBV25-1	CASSEYGTDTQYF	TGTGCCAGCAGTGAATATGGGACAGATACGCAGTATTTT
TRBJ2-7	TRBD1	many	TRBV12-3/TRBV12-4	CASSNNNRGLWYEQYF	TGTGCCAGCAGTAACAACAACAGGGGGCTGTGGTACGAGCAGTACTTC
TRBJ2-7	.	many	TRBV2	CASSGPYEQYF	TGTGCCAGCAGCGGGCCCTACGAGCAGTACTTC
TRBJ2-1	TRBD1	many	TRBV20-1	CSATTGGSYNEQFF	TGCAGTGCCACCACAGGGGGCTCCTACAATGAGCAGTTCTTC
TRBJ1-1	.	few	TRBV18	CASSLQTGQLSLTEAFF	TGTGCCAGCTCACTACAAACAGGACAACTCTCCCTCACTGAAGCTTTCTTT
TRBJ2-3	TRBD2	many	TRBV10-1	CASSDGTRVPDTQYF	TGCGCCAGCAGTGATGGGACTAGGGTCCCAGATACGCAGTATTTT
TRBJ1-5	TRBD1	many	TRBV6-2/TRBV6-3	CATDRGVSAGQPQHF	TGTGCCACTGACAGGGGGGTCTCCGCGGGTCAGCCCCAGCATTTT
TRBJ2-7	.	.	TRBV3-1	CASNQDWQGYEQYF	TGTGCCAGCAACCAAGATTGGCAGGGCTACGAGCAGTACTTC
TRBJ2-7	TRBD2	many	TRBV20-1	CSARASGEHSYEQYF	TGCAGTGCTAGGGCAAGCGGGGAACACTCCTACGAGCAGTACTTC
TRBJ2-7	TRBD1	.	TRBV5-1	CASSYSGQGADEQYF	TGCGCCAGCAGCTACAGTGGACAGGGCGCGGACGAGCAGTACTTC
TRBJ2-7	TRBD1	many	TRBV6-5	CASSYRPRTGPNYEQYF	TGTGCCAGCAGTTACCGACCGAGGACAGGTCCGAACTACGAGCAGTACTTC
TRBJ2-5	TRBD1	many	TRBV12-3/TRBV12-4	CASSPGTGGGETQYF	TGTGCCAGCAGTCCCGGGACAGGGGGGGGAGAGACCCAGTACTTC
TRBJ2-5	.	few	TRBV29-1	CSVVPQGGETQYF	TGCAGCGTTGTCCCCCAGGGGGGTGAGACCCAGTACTTC
TRBJ1-1	.	many	TRBV29-1	CSVDDNRLAFF	TGCAGCGTCGACGATAACCGACTAGCTTTCTTT
TRBJ2-6	.	.	TRBV4-2	CASRREHNPISGANVLTF	TGTGCCAGCAGGCGAGAACACAACCCGATCTCTGGGGCCAACGTCCTGACTTTC
TRBJ2-1	.	many	TRBV29-1	CSVVSPDNEQFF	TGCAGCGTTGTTAGTCCCGACAATGAGCAGTTCTTC
TRBJ1-4	TRBD1	many	TRBV10-1	CASSGPGTDREEKLFF	TGCGCCAGCAGCGGGCCCGGGACAGATCGGGAAGAAAAACTGTTTTTT
TRBJ2-5	.	few	TRBV5-5	CASSPFSMGTQYF	TGTGCCAGCAGCCCGTTTTCCATGGGGACCCAGTACTTC
TRBJ2-2	.	many	TRBV11-2	CASSLVESGGELFF	TGTGCCAGCAGCTTGGTTGAATCGGGCGGGGAGCTGTTTTTT
TRBJ2-7	TRBD1	many	TRBV7-9	CASSLLTGQGAYEQYF	TGTGCCAGCAGCTTACTCACTGGGCAGGGGGCCTACGAGCAGTACTTC
TRBJ1-1	.	few	TRBV4-1	CASSQDRTLTGEAFF	TGCGCCAGCAGCCAAGATCGTACCCTGACAGGCGAAGCTTTCTTT
TRBJ2-3	.	many	TRBV29-1	CSVNPGEIGQYF	TGCAGCGTCAACCCGGGTGAGATCGGGCAGTATTTT
TRBJ1-2	.	few	TRBV28	CASSLSPDGAYGYTF	TGTGCCAGCAGTTTATCCCCCGACGGAGCCTATGGCTACACCTTC
TRBJ2-1	TRBD2	many	TRBV20-1	CSARGLLAGSNEQFF	TGCAGTGCTAGAGGTCTACTAGCGGGGTCCAATGAGCAGTTCTTC
TRBJ1-5	.	few	TRBV20-1	CSTYRAGSQPQHF	TGCAGTACCTACAGGGCCGGGAGTCAGCCCCAGCATTTT
TRBJ2-7	.	many	TRBV18	CASSPTQGHEQYF	TGTGCCAGCTCACCAACACAGGGCCACGAGCAGTACTTC
TRBJ1-1	.	many	TRBV7-2	CASSLALGTTEAFF	TGTGCCAGCAGCTTAGCGCTTGGTACCACTGAAGCTTTCTTT
TRBJ1-6	.	many	TRBV5-6	CASSFQWTAESAPLHF	TGTGCCAGCAGCTTTCAGTGGACTGCAGAATCGGCACCCCTCCACTTT
TRBJ2-1	.	few	TRBV11-2	CASSFTDSYNEQFF	TGTGCCAGCAGCTTCACTGATTCCTACAATGAGCAGTTCTTC
TRBJ1-1	.	few	TRBV28	CASSFLLQAFF	TGTGCCAGCAGTTTCCTTCTCCAAGCTTTCTTT
TRBJ2-5	.	many	TRBV7-9	CASSPGGFGETQYF	TGTGCCAGCAGCCCGGGCGGGTTTGGTGAGACCCAGTACTTC
TRBJ2-6	.	many	TRBV10-3	CANQEGGPGANVLTF	TGTGCCAATCAAGAGGGTGGCCCTGGGGCCAACGTCCTGACTTTC
TRBJ2-7	.	many	TRBV7-2	CASSLAVPPYEQYF	TGTGCCAGCAGCTTAGCGGTGCCCCCATACGAGCAGTACTTC
TRBJ1-4	.	many	TRBV19	CASSISGFLATNEKLFF	TGTGCCAGTAGTATCTCAGGGTTCCTTGCAACTAATGAAAAACTGTTTTTT
TRBJ2-7	.	.	TRBV11-3	CASSFFSGPYEQYF	TGTGCCAGCAGCTTTTTTTCGGGTCCCTACGAGCAGTACTTC
TRBJ2-2	TRBD2	.	TRBV19	CASSRRTSGVAGELFF	TGTGCCAGTAGTCGCCGGACTAGCGGGGTCGCCGGGGAGCTGTTTTTT
TRBJ1-2	.	few	TRBV5-4	CASSLSGLGNYGYTF	TGTGCCAGCAGCTTGTCAGGACTAGGGAACTATGGCTACACCTTC
TRBJ2-7	.	.	TRBV10-3	CAISDRTGSYEQYF	TGTGCCATCAGCGATCGGACTGGATCCTACGAGCAGTACTTC
TRBJ2-7	.	.	TRBV6-6	CASSYSAGPKEQYF	TGTGCCAGCAGTTACTCGGCGGGTCCCAAGGAGCAGTACTTC
TRBJ2-3	.	.	TRBV10-2	CASSEWLGGAAPTDTQYF	TGCGCCAGCAGTGAGTGGTTGGGCGGGGCGGCCCCCACAGATACGCAGTATTTT
TRBJ1-1	.	many	TRBV12-3/TRBV12-4	CASSLGGARAFF	TGTGCCAGCAGTTTGGGAGGGGCCAGGGCTTTCTTT
TRBJ1-2	.	many	TRBV7-9	CASSPPGDGLAGYTF	TGTGCCAGCAGCCCCCCGGGGGACGGCTTGGCTGGCTACACCTTC
TRBJ1-5	.	.	TRBV6-2/TRBV6-3	CASSYDSYQPQHF	TGTGCCAGCAGTTACGACTCCTACCAGCCCCAGCATTTT
TRBJ1-1	.	many	TRBV6-5	CASSYLPTPNTEAFF	TGTGCCAGCAGTTACCTCCCGACACCGAACACTGAAGCTTTCTTT